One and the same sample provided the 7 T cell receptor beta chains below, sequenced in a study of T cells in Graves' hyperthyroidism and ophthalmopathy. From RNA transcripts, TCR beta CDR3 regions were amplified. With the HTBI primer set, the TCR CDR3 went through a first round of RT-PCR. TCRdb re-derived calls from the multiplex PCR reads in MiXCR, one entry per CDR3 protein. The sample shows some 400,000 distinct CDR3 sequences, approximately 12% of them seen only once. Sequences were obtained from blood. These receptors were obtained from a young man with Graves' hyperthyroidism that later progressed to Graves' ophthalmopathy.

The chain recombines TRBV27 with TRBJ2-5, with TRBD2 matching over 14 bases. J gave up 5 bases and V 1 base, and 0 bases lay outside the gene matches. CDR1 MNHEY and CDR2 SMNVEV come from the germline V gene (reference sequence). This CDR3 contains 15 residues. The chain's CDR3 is CASSLWTSGGETQYF. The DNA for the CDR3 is TGTGCCAGCAGTTTATGGACTAGCGGGGGGGAGACCCAGTACTTC.

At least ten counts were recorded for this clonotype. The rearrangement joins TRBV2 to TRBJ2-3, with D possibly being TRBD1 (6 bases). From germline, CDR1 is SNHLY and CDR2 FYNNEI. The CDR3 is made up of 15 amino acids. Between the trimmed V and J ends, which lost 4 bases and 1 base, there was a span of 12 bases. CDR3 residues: CASSVDRMGTDTQYF. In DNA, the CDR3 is TGTGCCAGCAGTGTCGACAGGATGGGCACAGATACGCAGTATTTT.

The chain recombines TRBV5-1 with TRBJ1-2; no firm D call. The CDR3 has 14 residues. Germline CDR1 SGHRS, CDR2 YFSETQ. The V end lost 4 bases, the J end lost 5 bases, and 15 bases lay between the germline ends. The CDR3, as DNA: TGCGCCAGCAGCCCGGTTGGAGATAAGTATGGCTACACCTTC. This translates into CASSPVGDKYGYTF.

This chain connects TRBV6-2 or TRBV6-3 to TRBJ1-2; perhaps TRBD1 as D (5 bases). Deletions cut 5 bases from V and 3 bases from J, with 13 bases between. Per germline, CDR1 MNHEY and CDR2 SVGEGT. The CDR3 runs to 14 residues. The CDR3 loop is CASSDGWGHYGYTF. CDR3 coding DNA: TGTGCCAGCAGTGACGGGTGGGGACACTATGGCTACACCTTC.

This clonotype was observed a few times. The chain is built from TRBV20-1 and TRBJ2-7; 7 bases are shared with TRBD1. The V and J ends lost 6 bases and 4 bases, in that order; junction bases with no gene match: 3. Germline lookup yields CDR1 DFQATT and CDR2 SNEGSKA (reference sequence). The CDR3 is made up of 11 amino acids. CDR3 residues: CSANRGYEQYF. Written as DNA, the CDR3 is TGCAGTGCCAACAGGGGTTACGAGCAGTACTTC.

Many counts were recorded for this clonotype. In DNA, the CDR3 is TGTGCCAGCAGTAAAAGGGACAGGATCTCTGGAAACACCATATATTTT. This sequence encodes CASSKRDRISGNTIYF. The chain is built from TRBV6-1 and TRBJ1-3; TRBD1 aligns across 8 bases. This CDR3 has 16 amino acids. Germline-derived CDR1 and CDR2 are MNHNS and SASEGT. Trimming at V came to 5 bases and at J to 0 bases, leaving 6 bases not matched to a gene.

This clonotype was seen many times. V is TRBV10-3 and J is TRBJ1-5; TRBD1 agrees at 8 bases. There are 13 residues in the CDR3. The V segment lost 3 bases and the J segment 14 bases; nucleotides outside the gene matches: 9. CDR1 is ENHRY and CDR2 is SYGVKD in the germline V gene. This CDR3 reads CAISDGEGQEEHF. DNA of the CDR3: TGTGCCATCAGTGATGGGGAGGGACAGGAGGAGCATTTT.